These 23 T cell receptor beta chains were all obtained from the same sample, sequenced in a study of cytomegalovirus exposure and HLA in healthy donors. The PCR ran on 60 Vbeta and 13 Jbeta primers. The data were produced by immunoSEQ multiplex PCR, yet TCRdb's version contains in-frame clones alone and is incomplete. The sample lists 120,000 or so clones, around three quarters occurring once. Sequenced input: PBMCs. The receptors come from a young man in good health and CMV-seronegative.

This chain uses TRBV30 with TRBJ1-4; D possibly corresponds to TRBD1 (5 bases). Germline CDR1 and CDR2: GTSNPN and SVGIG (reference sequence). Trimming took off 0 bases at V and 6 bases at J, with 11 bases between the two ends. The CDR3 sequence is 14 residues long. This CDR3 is CAWSVLREDEKLFF. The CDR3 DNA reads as TGTGCCTGGAGTGTTCTCAGGGAGGATGAAAAACTGTTTTTT.

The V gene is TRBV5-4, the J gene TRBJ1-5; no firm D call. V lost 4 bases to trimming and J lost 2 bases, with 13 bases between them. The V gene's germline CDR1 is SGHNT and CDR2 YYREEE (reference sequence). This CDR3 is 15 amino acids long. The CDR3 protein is CASSLAPGGNQPQHF. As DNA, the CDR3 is TGTGCCAGCAGCCTGGCCCCGGGTGGCAATCAGCCCCAGCATTTT.

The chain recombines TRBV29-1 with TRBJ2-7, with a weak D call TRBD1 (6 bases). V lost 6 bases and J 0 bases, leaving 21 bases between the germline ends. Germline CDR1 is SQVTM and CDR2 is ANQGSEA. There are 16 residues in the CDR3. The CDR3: CSVGTVDRSFSYEQYF. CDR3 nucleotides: TGCAGCGTCGGGACCGTTGACAGGTCCTTCTCCTACGAGCAGTACTTC.

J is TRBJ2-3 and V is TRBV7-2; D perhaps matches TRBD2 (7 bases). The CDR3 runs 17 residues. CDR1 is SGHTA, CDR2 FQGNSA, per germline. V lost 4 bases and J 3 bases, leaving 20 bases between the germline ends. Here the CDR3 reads CASSSFAGALGTDTQYF. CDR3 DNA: TGTGCCAGCAGCTCATTTGCGGGGGCCTTGGGGACAGATACGCAGTATTTT.

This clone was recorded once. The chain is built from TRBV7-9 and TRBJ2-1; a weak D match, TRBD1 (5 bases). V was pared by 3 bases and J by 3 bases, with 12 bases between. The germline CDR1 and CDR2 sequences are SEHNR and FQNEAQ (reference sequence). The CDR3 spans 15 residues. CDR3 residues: CASSFHRPLYNEQFF. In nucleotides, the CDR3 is TGTGCCAGCAGCTTTCACAGGCCCCTCTACAATGAGCAGTTCTTC.

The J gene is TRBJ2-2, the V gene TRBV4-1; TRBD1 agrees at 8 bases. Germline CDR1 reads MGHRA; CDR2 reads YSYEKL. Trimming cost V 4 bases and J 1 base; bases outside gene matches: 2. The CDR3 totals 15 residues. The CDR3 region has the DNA TGCGCCAGCAGCCCAGGACAGGGGAACACCGGGGAGCTGTTTTTT. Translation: CASSPGQGNTGELFF.

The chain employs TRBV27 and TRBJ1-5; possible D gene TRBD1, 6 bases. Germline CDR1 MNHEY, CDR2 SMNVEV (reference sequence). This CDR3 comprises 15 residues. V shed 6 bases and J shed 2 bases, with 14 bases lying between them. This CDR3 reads CASRSTGKRNQPQHF. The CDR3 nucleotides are TGTGCCAGCAGATCTACAGGGAAGCGCAATCAGCCCCAGCATTTT.

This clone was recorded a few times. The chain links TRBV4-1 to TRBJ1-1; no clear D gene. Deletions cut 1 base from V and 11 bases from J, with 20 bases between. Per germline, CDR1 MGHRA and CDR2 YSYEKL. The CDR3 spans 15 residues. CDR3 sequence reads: CASSQGGGDMSRAFF. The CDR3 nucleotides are TGCGCCAGCAGCCAAGGTGGCGGGGATATGTCGAGGGCTTTCTTT.

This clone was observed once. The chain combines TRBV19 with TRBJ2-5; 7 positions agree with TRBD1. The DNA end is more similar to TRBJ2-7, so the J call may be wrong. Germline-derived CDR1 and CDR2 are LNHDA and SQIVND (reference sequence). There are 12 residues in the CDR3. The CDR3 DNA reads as TGTGCCACCCGACAGGGATCCTACGAGCAGTACTTC. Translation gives CATRQGSYEQYF.

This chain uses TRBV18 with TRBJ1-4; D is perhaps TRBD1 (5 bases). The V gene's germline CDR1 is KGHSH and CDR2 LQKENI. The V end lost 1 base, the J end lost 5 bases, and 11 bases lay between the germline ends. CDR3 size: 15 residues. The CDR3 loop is CASSPRGTGNEKLFF. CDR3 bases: TGTGCCAGCTCACCACGCGGGACGGGAAATGAAAAACTGTTTTTT.

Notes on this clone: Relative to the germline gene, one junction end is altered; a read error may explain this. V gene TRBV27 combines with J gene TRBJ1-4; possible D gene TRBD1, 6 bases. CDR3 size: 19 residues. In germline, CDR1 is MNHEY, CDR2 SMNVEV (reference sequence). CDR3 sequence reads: CASSLSPGGTRRTHEKLFF. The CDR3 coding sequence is TGTGCCAGCAGCTTATCCCCCGGGGGGACAAGACGAACCCATGAAAAACTGTTTTTT. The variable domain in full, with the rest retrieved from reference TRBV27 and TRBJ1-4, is EAQVTQNPRYLITVTGKKLTVTCSQNMNHEYMSWYRQDPGLGLRQIYYSMNVEVTDKGDVPEGYKVSRKEKRNFPLILESPSPNQTSLYFCASSLSPGGTRRTHEKLFFGSGTQLSVL.

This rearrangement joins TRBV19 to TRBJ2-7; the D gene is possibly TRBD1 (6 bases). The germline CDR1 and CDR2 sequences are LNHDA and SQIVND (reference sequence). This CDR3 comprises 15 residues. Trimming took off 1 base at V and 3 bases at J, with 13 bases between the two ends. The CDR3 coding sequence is TGTGCCAGTAGTATAGCACAGGGTTTAAACTACGAGCAGTACTTC. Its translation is CASSIAQGLNYEQYF.

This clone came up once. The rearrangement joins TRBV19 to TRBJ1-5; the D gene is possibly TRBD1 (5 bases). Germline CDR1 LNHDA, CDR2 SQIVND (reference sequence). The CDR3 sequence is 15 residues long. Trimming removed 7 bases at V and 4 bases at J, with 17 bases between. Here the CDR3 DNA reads TGTGCCAGTATGGATCAGGGACGGGGGAATCAGCCCCAGCATTTT. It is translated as CASMDQGRGNQPQHF.

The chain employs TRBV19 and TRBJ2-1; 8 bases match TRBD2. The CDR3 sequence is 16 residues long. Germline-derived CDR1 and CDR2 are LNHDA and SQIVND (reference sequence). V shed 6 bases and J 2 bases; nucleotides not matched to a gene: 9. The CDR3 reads CASRARAGGAYNEQFF. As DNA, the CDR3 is TGTGCCAGTAGGGCTAGGGCGGGAGGTGCCTACAATGAGCAGTTCTTC.

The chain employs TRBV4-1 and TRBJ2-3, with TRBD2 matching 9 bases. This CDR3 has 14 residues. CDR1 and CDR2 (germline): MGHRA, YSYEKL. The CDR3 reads CASCLAGGADTQYF. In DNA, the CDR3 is TGCGCTTCATGTCTGGCGGGGGGGGCAGATACGCAGTATTTT.

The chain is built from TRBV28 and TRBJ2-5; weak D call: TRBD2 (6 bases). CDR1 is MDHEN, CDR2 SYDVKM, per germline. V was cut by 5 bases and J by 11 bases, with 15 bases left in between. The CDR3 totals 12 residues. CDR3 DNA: TGTGCCAGCAGTCCTCAGGGCCGGGGGCAGTACTTC. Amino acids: CASSPQGRGQYF.

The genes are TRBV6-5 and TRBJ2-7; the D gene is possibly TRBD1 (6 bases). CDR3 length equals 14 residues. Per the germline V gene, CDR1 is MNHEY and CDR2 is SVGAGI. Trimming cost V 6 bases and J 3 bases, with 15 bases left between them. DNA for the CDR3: TGTGCCAGCAGGGCCCGAGGACAGAGCTACGAGCAGTACTTC. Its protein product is CASRARGQSYEQYF.

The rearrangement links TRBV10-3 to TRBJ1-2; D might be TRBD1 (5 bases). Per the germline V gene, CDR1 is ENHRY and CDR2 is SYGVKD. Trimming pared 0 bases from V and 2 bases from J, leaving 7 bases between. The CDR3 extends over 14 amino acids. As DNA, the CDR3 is TGTGCCATCAGTGAGTCGACAGCCAACTATGGCTACACCTTC. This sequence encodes CAISESTANYGYTF.

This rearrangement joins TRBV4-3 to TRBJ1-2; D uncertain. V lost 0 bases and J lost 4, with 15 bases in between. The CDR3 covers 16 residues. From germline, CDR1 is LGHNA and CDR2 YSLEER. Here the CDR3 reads CASSQDPGIRTYGYTF. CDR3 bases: TGCGCCAGCAGCCAAGATCCGGGAATCCGGACCTATGGCTACACCTTC.

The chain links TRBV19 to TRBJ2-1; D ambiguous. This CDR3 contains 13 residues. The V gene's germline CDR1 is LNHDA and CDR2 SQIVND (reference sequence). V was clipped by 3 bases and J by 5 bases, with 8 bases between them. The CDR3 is CASSILRNNEQFF. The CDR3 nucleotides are TGTGCCAGTAGTATTCTGAGAAACAATGAGCAGTTCTTC.

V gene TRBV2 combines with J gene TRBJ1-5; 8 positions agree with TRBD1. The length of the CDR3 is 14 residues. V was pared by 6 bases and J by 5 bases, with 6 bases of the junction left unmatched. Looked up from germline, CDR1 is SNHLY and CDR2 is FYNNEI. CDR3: CASRGQDGYQPQHF. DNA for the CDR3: TGTGCCAGCAGGGGACAGGACGGGTATCAGCCCCAGCATTTT.

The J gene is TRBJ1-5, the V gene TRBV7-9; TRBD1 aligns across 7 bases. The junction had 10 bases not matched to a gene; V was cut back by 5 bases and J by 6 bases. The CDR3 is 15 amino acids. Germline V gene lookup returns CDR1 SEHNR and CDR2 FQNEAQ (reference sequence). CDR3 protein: CASSATGEMGQPQHF. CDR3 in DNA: TGTGCCAGCAGCGCTACAGGGGAGATGGGTCAGCCCCAGCATTTT. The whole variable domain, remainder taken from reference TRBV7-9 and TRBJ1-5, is DTGVSQNPRHKITKRGQNVTFRCDPISEHNRLYWYRQTLGQGPEFLTYFQNEAQLEKSRLLSDRFSAERPKGSFSTLEIQRTEQGDSAMYLCASSATGEMGQPQHFGDGTRLSIL.

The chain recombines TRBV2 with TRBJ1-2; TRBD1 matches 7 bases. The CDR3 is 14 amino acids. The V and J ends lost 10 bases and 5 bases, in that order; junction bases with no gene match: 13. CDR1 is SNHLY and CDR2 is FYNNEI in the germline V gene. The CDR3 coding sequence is TGTGCCACCTCGACAGGGCAAAGTTCATATGGCTACACCTTC. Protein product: CATSTGQSSYGYTF. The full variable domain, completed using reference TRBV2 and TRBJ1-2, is EPEVTQTPSHQVTQMGQEVILRCVPISNHLYFYWYRQILGQKVEFLVSFYNNEISEKSEIFDDQFSVERPDGSNFTLKIRSTKLEDSAMYFCATSTGQSSYGYTFGSGTRLTVV.